This entry concerns a single T cell receptor beta chain. This entry comes from a study of shared clonotypes between healthy human individuals. Assay execution proceeded at the deep level. Repertoires were generated with immunoSEQ multiplex PCR, while TCRdb's copy carries only in-frame clones and drops some. The sample shows 550,000 to 600,000 clones, around 80% of them seen only once. With V trimmed by 4 bases and J by 4 bases, 12 bases remained unmatched. The CDR3 length is 17 residues. The germline V gene has CDR1 SGDLS and CDR2 YYNGEE. The V call is TRBV9, the J call TRBJ2-2, with 8 positions matching TRBD1. This clonotype was obtained from a woman in her forties in good health. Some clones in this sample may be carry-over from other donors' samples. The source material was PBMCs. CDR3: CASSPLDREVRTGELFF. In nucleotides, the CDR3 is TGTGCCAGCAGCCCCCTGGACAGGGAGGTCCGCACCGGGGAGCTGTTTTTT. The full variable domain, with the rest looked up from reference TRBV9 and TRBJ2-2, is DSGVTQTPKHLITATGQRVTLRCSPRSGDLSVYWYQQSLDQGLQFLIQYYNGEERAKGNILERFSAQQFPDLHSELNLSSLELGDSALYFCASSPLDREVRTGELFFGEGSRLTVL.